Detailed here is one T cell receptor (beta chain). These data originate in a study of cytomegalovirus exposure and HLA in healthy donors. Assay: immunoSEQ multiplex PCR; the TCRdb copy retains only in-frame clones and omits some. The sample shows roughly 350,000 clones, 86% of them seen only once. The sample comprised PBMCs. This TCR derives from a young woman in good health and CMV-seronegative.

DNA of the CDR3: TGTGCCAGCAGCCCCCCGACAGGGGGAGTCTTCGGCTACACCTTC. It translates to CASSPPTGGVFGYTF. This rearrangement joins TRBV9 to TRBJ1-2, with 9 nucleotides matching TRBD1. Looked up from germline, CDR1 is SGDLS and CDR2 is YYNGEE. V shed 4 bases and J 8 bases; nucleotides not matched to a gene: 12. The CDR3 is made up of 15 amino acids. Drawing the rest from reference TRBV9 and TRBJ1-2, the complete variable domain is DSGVTQTPKHLITATGQRVTLRCSPRSGDLSVYWYQQSLDQGLQFLIQYYNGEERAKGNILERFSAQQFPDLHSELNLSSLELGDSALYFCASSPPTGGVFGYTFGSGTRLTVV.